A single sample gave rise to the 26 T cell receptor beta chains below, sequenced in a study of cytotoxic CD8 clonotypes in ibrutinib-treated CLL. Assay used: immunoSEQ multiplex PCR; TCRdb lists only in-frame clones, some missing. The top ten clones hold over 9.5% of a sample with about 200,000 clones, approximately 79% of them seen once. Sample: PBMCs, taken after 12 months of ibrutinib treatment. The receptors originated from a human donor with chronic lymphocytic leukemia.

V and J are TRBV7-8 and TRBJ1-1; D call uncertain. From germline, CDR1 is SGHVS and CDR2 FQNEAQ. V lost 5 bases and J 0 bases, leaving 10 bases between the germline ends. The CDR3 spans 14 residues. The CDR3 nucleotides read TGTGCCAGCAGCCCCCTGACGGTGAACACTGAAGCTTTCTTT. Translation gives CASSPLTVNTEAFF.

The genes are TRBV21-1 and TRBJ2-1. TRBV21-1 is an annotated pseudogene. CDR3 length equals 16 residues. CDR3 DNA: TGCCCCCCGTTCCGGGGCCGGCGGTCGTCCTACAATGAGCAGTTCTTC. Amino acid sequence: CPPFRGRRSSYNEQFF.

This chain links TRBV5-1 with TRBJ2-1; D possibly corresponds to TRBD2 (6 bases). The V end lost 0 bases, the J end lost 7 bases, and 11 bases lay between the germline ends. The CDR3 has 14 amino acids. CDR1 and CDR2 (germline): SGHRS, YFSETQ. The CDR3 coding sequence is TGCGCCAGCAGCTTGGTTCCGGGGAGGAATGAGCAGTTCTTC. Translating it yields CASSLVPGRNEQFF.

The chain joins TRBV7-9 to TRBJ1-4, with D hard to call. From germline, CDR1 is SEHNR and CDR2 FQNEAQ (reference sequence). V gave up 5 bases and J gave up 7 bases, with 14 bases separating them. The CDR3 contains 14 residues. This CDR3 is CASSATGVTEKLFF. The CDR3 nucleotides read TGTGCCAGCAGCGCCACCGGTGTTACTGAAAAACTGTTTTTT.

CDR3 sequence (DNA): TGCGCCAGCAGCGTTGTCCCGGGACAGGGGAATGAAAAACTGTTTTTT. Protein: CASSVVPGQGNEKLFF. The chain recombines TRBV5-1 with TRBJ1-4; 10 nucleotides line up with TRBD1. Trimming took 4 bases from V and 5 from J; bases not matched to a gene: 8. Germline V gene data show CDR1 as SGHRS and CDR2 as YFSETQ. The CDR3 contains 16 residues.

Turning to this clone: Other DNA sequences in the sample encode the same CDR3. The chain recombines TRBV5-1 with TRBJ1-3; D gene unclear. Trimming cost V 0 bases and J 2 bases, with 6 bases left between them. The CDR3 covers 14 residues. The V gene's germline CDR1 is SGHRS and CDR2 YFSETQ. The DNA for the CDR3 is TGCGCCAGCAGCTTGGATGGGGCTGGAAACACCATATATTTT. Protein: CASSLDGAGNTIYF.

CDR3 region: CASSLDRVHEQYF. The CDR3 nucleotides are TGTGCCAGCAGCTTGGACAGGGTGCACGAGCAGTACTTC. The J gene is TRBJ2-7, the V gene TRBV5-8; D perhaps matches TRBD1 (6 bases). Germline V gene lookup returns CDR1 SGHTS and CDR2 YDEGEE. Trimming took 0 bases from V and 5 from J, leaving 9 bases between them. The CDR3 is 13 residues long.

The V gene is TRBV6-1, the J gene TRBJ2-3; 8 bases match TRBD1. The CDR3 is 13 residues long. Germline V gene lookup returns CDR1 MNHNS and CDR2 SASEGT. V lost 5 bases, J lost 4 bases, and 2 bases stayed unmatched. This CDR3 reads CASSPDRADTQYF. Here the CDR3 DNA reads TGTGCCAGCAGTCCGGACAGGGCAGATACGCAGTATTTT.

The DNA for the CDR3 is TGTGCCAGCAGCTTCGGGGATCGAACCGGGGAGCTGTTTTTT. Translated: CASSFGDRTGELFF. This chain connects TRBV13 to TRBJ2-2; D possibly corresponds to TRBD2 (5 bases). This CDR3 is built from 14 residues. Trimming removed 3 bases from V and 5 bases from J, with 10 bases in between. Germline loops: CDR1 PRHDT, CDR2 FYEKMQ (reference sequence).

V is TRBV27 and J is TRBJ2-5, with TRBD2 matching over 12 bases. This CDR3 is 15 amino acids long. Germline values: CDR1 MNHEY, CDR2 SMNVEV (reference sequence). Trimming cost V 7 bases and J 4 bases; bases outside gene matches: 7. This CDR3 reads CASNSGTSGLETQYF. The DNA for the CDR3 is TGTGCCAGCAACTCCGGGACTAGCGGGCTAGAGACCCAGTACTTC.

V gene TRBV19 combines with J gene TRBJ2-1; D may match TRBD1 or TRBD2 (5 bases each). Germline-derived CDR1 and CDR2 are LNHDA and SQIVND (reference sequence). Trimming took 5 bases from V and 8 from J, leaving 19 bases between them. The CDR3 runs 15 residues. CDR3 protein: CASSRTGTEVDEQFF. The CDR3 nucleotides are TGTGCCAGTAGTCGAACCGGGACCGAGGTGGATGAGCAGTTCTTC.

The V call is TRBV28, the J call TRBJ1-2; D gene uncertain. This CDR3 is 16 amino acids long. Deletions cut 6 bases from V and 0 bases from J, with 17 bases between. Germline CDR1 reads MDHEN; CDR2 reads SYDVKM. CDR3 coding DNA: TGTGCCAGCAGCCGACCCGAGGCCAGAGCTAACTATGGCTACACCTTC. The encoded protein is CASSRPEARANYGYTF.

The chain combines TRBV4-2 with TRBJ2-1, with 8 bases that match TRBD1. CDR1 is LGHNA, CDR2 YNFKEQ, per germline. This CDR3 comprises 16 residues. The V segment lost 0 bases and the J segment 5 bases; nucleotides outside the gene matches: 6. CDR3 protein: CASSQDRTGWNNEQFF. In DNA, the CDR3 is TGTGCCAGCAGCCAAGATAGGACAGGGTGGAACAATGAGCAGTTCTTC.

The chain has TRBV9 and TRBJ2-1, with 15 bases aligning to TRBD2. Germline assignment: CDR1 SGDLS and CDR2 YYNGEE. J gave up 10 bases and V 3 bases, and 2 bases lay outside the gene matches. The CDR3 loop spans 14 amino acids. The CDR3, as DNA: TGTGCCAGCAGCGCGGGACTAGCGGGAGGCGAGCAGTTCTTC. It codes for CASSAGLAGGEQFF.

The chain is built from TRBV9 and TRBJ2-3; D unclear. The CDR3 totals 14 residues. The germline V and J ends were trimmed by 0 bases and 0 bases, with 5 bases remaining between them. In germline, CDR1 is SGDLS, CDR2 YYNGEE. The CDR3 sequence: CASSVVESTDTQYF. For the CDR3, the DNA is TGTGCCAGCAGCGTAGTCGAGAGCACAGATACGCAGTATTTT.

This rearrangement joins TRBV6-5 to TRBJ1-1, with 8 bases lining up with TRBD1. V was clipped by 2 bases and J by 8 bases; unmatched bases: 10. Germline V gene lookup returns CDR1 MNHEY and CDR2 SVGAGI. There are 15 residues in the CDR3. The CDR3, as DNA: TGTGCCAGCAGTTACCCTCCCACCGGGACAGGAGAAGCTTTCTTT. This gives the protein CASSYPPTGTGEAFF.

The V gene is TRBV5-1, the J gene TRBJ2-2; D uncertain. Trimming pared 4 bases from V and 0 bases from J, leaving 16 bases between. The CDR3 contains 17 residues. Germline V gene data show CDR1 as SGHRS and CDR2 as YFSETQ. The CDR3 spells CASSAHRLDSNTGELFF. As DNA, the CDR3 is TGCGCCAGCAGCGCTCACCGGTTAGACTCGAACACCGGGGAGCTGTTTTTT.

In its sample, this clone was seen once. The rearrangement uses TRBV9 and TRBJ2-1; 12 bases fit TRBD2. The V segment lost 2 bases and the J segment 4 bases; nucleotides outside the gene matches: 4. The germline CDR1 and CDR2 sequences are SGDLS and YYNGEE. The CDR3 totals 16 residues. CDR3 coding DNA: TGTGCCAGCAGCGTGTCCGGGACTAGCGGGTACAATGAGCAGTTCTTC. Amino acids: CASSVSGTSGYNEQFF.

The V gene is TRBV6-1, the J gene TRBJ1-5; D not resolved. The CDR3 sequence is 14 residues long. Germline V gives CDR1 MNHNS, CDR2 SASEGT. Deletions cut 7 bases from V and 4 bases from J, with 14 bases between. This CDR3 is CASTSWRANQPQHF. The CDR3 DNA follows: TGTGCCAGCACCTCTTGGAGGGCGAATCAGCCCCAGCATTTT.

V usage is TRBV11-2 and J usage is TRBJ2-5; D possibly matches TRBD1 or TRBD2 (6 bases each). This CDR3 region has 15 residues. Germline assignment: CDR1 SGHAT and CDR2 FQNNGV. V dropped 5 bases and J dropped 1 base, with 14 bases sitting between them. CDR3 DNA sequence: TGTGCCAGCAGCCACAACTCGGGGGCCCAAGAGACCCAGTACTTC. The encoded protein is CASSHNSGAQETQYF.

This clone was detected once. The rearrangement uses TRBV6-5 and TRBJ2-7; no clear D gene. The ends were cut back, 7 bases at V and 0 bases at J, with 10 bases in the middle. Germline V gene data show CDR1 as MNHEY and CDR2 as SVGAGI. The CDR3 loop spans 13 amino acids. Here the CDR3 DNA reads TGTGCCAGCAAACCGGGCCCCTCCTACGAGCAGTACTTC. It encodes CASKPGPSYEQYF.

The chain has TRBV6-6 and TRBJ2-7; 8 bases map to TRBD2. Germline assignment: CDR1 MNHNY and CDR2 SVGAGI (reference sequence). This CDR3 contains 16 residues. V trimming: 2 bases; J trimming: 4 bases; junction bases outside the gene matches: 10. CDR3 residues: CASSYGSGRAYYEQYF. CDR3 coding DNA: TGTGCCAGCAGTTACGGGTCCGGGAGGGCTTATTACGAGCAGTACTTC.

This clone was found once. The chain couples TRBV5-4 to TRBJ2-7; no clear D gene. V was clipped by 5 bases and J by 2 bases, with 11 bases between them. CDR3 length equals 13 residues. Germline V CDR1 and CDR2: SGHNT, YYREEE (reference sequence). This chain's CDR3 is CASRGPPAYEQYF. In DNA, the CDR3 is TGTGCCAGCAGAGGACCGCCAGCCTACGAGCAGTACTTC. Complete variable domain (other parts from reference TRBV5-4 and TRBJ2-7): ETGVTQSPTHLIKTRGQQVTLRCSSQSGHNTVSWYQQALGQGPQFIFQYYREEENGRGNFPPRFSGLQFPNYSSELNVNALELDDSALYLCASRGPPAYEQYFGPGTRLTVT.

In DNA, the CDR3 is TGTGCCAGCAGCTTACAGGCAGGGCAACCGGGAGTGGGGGGCTACACCTTC. Translated, it gives CASSLQAGQPGVGGYTF. This chain links TRBV7-6 with TRBJ1-2; tentative D call: TRBD1 (5 bases). The CDR3 is made up of 17 amino acids. Germline loops: CDR1 SGHVS, CDR2 FNYEAQ. With 2 bases removed from V and 8 bases from J, the gap between germline ends came to 24 bases.

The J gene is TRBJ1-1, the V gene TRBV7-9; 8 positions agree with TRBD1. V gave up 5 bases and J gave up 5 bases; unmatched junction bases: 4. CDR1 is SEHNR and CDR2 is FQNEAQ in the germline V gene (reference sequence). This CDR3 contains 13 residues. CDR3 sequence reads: CASSQGALTEAFF. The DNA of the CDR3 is TGTGCCAGCAGCCAGGGGGCTCTGACTGAAGCTTTCTTT.

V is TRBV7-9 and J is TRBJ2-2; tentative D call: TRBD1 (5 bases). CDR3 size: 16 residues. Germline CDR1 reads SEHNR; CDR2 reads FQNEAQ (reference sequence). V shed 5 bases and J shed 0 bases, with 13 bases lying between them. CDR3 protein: CASSPWGDANTGELFF. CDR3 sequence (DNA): TGTGCCAGCAGCCCTTGGGGCGACGCGAACACCGGGGAGCTGTTTTTT. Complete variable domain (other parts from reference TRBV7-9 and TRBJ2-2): DTGVSQNPRHKITKRGQNVTFRCDPISEHNRLYWYRQTLGQGPEFLTYFQNEAQLEKSRLLSDRFSAERPKGSFSTLEIQRTEQGDSAMYLCASSPWGDANTGELFFGEGSRLTVL.